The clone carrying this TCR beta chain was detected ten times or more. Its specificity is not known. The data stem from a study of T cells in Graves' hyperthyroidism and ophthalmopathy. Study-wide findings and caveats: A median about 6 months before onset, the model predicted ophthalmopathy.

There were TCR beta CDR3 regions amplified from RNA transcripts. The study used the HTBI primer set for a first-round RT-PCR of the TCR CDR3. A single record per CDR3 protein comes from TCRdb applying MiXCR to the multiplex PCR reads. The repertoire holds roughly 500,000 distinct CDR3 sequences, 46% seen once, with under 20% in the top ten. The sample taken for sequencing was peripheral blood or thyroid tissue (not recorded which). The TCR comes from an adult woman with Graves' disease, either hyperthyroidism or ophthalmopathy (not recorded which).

This chain's CDR3 is CASSRSAGGYTF. CDR3 nucleotides: TGCGCCAGCAGCCGTTCCGCTGGGGGCTACACCTTC. The chain carries TRBV4-1 and TRBJ1-2; D gene ambiguous. The V gene's germline CDR1 is MGHRA and CDR2 YSYEKL. The CDR3 is 12 residues long. Trimming took 4 bases from V and 8 from J, leaving 11 bases between them.